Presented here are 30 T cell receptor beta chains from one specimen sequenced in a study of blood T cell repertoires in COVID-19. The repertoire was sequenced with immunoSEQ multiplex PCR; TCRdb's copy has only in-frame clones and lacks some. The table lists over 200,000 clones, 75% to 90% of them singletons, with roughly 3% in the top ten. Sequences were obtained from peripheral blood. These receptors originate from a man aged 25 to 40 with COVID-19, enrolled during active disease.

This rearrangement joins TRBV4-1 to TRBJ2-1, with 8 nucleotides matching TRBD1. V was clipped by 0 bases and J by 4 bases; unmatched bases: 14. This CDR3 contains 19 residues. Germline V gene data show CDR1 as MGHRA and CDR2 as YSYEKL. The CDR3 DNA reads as TGCGCCAGCAGCCAAGATCACCTTCGGACAGGGCGAGCTTACAATGAGCAGTTCTTC. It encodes CASSQDHLRTGRAYNEQFF.

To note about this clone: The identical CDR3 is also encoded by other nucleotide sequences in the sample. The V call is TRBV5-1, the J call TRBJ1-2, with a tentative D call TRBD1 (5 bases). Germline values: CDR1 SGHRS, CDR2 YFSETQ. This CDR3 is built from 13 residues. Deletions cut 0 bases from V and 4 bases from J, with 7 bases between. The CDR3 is CASSLGQIYGYTF. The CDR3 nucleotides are TGCGCCAGCAGCTTGGGACAGATCTATGGCTACACCTTC. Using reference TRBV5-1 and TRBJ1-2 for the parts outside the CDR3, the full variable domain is KAGVTQTPRYLIKTRGQQVTLSCSPISGHRSVSWYQQTPGQGLQFLFEYFSETQRNKGNFPGRFSGRQFSNSRSEMNVSTLELGDSALYLCASSLGQIYGYTFGSGTRLTVV.

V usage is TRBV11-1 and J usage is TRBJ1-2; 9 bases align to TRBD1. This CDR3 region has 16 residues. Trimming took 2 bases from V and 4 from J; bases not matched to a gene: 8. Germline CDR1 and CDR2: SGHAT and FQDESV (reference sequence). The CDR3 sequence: CASSLRTGTGSYGYTF. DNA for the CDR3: TGTGCCAGCAGCTTACGCACCGGGACAGGGTCCTATGGCTACACCTTC. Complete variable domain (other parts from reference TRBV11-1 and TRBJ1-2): EAEVAQSPRYKITEKSQAVAFWCDPISGHATLYWYRQILGQGPELLVQFQDESVVDDSQLPKDRFSAERLKGVDSTLKIQPAELGDSAMYLCASSLRTGTGSYGYTFGSGTRLTVV.

CDR3 loop: CASSRSGTAEQYF. Here the CDR3 DNA reads TGTGCCAGCAGCCGTTCCGGGACAGCCGAGCAGTACTTC. The chain couples TRBV7-6 to TRBJ2-7; 7 bases line up with TRBD1. Germline V gene data show CDR1 as SGHVS and CDR2 as FNYEAQ. This CDR3 contains 13 residues. Unmatched junction bases numbered 7, after V lost 5 bases and J lost 6 bases.

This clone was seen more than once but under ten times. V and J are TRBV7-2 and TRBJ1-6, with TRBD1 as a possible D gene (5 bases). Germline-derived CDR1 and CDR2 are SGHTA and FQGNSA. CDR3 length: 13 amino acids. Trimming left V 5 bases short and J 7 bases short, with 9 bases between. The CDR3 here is CASSPRQNSPLHF. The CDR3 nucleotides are TGTGCCAGCAGCCCGCGACAGAATTCACCCCTCCACTTT. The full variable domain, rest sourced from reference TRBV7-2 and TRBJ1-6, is GAGVSQSPSNKVTEKGKDVELRCDPISGHTALYWYRQSLGQGLEFLIYFQGNSAPDKSGLPSDRFSAERTGGSVSTLTIQRTQQEDSAVYLCASSPRQNSPLHFGNGTRLTVT.

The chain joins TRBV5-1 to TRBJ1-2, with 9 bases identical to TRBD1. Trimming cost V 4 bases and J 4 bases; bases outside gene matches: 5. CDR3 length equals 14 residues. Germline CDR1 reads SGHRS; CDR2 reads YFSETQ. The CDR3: CASSARDRAYGYTF. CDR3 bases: TGCGCCAGCAGCGCCCGGGACAGGGCCTATGGCTACACCTTC.

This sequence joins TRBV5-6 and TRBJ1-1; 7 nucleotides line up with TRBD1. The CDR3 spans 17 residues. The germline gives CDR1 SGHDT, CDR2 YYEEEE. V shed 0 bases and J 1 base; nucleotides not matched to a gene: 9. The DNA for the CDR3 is TGTGCCAGCAGCTTGGTTGTGACAGGGACGAGGAACACTGAAGCTTTCTTT. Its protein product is CASSLVVTGTRNTEAFF.

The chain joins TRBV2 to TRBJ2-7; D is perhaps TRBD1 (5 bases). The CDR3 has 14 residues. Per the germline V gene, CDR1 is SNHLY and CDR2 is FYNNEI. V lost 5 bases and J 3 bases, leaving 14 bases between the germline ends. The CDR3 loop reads CASSPDRQSYEQYF. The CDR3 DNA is TGTGCCAGCAGTCCCGATCGACAGAGCTACGAGCAGTACTTC.

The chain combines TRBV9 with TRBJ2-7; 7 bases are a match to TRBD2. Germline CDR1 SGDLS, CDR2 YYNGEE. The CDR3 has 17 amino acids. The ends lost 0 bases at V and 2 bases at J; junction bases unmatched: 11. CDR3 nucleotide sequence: TGTGCCAGCAGCGTAGCCCAGACTAGCAAGGGAACCTACGAGCAGTACTTC. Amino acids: CASSVAQTSKGTYEQYF. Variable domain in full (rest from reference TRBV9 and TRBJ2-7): DSGVTQTPKHLITATGQRVTLRCSPRSGDLSVYWYQQSLDQGLQFLIQYYNGEERAKGNILERFSAQQFPDLHSELNLSSLELGDSALYFCASSVAQTSKGTYEQYFGPGTRLTVT.

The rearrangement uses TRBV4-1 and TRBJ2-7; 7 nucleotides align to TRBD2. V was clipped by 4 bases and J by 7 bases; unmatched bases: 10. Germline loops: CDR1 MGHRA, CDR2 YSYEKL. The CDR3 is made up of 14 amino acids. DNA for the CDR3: TGCGCCAGCAGCCGGGGAGGGGTGGAGGGGGAGCAGTACTTC. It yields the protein CASSRGGVEGEQYF.

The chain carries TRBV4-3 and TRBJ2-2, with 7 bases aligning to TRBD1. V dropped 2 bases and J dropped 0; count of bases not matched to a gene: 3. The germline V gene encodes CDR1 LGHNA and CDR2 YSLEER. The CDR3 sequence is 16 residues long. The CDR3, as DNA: TGCGCCAGCAGCCAATCAGACAGGGCGAACACCGGGGAGCTGTTTTTT. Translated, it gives CASSQSDRANTGELFF.

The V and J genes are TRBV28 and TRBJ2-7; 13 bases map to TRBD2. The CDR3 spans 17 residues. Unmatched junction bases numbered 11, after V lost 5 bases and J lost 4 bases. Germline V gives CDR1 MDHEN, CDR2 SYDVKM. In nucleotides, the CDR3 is TGTGCCAGCAGTAAGGCACTGACTAGCGGGAGGTTATACGAGCAGTACTTC. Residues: CASSKALTSGRLYEQYF.

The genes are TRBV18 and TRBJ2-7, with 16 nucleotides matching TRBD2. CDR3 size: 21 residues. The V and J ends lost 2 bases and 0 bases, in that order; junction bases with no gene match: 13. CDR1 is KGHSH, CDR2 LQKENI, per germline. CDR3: CASSPRDGGGLAGGRSYEQYF. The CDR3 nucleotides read TGTGCCAGCTCACCAAGGGACGGAGGGGGACTAGCGGGAGGGCGCTCCTACGAGCAGTACTTC.

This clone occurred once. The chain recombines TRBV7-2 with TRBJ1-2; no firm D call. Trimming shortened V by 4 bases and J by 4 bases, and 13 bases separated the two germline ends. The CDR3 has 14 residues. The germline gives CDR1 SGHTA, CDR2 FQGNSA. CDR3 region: CASSSGGGFYGYTF. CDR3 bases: TGTGCCAGCAGCTCCGGAGGAGGGTTCTATGGCTACACCTTC.

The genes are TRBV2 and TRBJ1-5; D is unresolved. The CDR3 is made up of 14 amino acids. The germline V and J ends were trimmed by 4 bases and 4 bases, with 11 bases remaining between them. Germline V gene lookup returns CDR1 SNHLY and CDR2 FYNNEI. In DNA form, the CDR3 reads TGTGCCAGCAGTGGTGTGGTTGCGAATCAGCCCCAGCATTTT. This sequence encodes CASSGVVANQPQHF.

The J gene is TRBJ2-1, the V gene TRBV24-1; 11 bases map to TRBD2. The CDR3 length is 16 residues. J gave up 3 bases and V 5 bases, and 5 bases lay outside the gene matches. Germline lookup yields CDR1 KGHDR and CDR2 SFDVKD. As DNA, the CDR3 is TGTGCCACCAGTGGACTAGCGGGAAAGAACTACAATGAGCAGTTCTTC. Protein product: CATSGLAGKNYNEQFF.

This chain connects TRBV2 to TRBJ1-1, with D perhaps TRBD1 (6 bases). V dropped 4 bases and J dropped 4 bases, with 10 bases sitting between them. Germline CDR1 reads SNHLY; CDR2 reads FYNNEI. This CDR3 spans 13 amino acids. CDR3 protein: CASSGTGITEAFF. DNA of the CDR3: TGTGCCAGCAGTGGCACAGGGATCACTGAAGCTTTCTTT.

The CDR3 reads CASGLVTGYQPQHF. DNA for the CDR3: TGTGCTAGTGGTTTGGTGACAGGGTATCAGCCCCAGCATTTT. V and J are TRBV12-5 and TRBJ1-5, with 7 bases that match TRBD1. Germline-derived CDR1 and CDR2 are LGHNT and FRNRAP. The CDR3 has 14 amino acids. J lost 5 bases, V lost 0 bases, and 1 base had no gene match.

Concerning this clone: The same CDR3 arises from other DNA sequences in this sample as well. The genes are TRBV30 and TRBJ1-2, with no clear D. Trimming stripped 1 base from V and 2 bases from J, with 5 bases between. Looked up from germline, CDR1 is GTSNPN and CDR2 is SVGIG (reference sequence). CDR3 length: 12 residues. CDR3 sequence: CAWSGGNYGYTF. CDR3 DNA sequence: TGTGCCTGGAGTGGAGGGAACTATGGCTACACCTTC. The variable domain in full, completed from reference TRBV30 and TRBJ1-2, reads SQTIHQWPATLVQPVGSPLSLECTVEGTSNPNLYWYRQAAGRGLQLLFYSVGIGQISSEVPQNLSASRPQDRQFILSSKKLLLSDSGFYLCAWSGGNYGYTFGSGTRLTVV.

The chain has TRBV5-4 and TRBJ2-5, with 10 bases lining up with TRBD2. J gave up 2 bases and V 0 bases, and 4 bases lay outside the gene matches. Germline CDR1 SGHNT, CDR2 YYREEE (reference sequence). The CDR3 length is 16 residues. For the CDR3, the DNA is TGTGCCAGCAGCTTGGTTAGCGGGGGGCCACAAGAGACCCAGTACTTC. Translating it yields CASSLVSGGPQETQYF.

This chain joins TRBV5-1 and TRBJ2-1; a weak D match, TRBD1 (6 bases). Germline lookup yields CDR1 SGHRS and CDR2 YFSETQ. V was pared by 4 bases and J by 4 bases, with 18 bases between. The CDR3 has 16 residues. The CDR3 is CASSRNRVEGYNEQFF. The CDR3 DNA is TGCGCCAGCAGCCGAAACAGGGTGGAAGGGTACAATGAGCAGTTCTTC.

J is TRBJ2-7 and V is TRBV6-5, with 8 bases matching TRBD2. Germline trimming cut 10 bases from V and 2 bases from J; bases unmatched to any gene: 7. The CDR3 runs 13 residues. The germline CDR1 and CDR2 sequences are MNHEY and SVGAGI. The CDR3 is CATTSGLPYEQYF. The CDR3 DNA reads TGTGCCACCACTAGCGGTCTTCCCTACGAGCAGTACTTC.

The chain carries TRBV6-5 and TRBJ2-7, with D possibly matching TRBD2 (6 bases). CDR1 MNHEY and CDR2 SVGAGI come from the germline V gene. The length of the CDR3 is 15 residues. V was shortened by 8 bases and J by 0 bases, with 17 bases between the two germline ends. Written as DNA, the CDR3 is TGTGCCAGCTCCTCCCTCGGGACTGCCTCCTACGAGCAGTACTTC. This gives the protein CASSSLGTASYEQYF.

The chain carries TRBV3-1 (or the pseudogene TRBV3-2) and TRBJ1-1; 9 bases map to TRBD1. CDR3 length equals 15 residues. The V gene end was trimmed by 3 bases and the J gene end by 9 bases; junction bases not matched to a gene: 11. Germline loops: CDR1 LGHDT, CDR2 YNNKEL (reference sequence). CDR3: CASSQGGTGNNKAFF. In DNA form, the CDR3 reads TGTGCCAGCAGCCAGGGGGGGACAGGGAATAATAAAGCTTTCTTT.

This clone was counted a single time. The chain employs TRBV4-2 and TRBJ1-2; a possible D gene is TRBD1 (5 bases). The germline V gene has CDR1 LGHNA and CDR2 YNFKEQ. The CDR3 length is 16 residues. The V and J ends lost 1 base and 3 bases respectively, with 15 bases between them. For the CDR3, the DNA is TGTGCCAGCAGCCAAGGGGTAGGGGCAGATTACTATGGCTACACCTTC. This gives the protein CASSQGVGADYYGYTF.

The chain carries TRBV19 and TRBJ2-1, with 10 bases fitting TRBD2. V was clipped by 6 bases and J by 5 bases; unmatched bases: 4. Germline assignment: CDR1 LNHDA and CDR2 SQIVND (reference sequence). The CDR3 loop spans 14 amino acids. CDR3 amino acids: CASRRLAGDNEQFF. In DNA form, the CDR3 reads TGTGCCAGTAGGAGACTAGCGGGTGACAATGAGCAGTTCTTC.

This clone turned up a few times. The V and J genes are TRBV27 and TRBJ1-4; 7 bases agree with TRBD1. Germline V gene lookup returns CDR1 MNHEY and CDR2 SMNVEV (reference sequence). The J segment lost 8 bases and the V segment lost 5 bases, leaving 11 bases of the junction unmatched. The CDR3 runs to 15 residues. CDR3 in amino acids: CASSPGDRVGEKLFF. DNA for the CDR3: TGTGCCAGCAGTCCAGGCGACAGGGTGGGGGAAAAACTGTTTTTT.

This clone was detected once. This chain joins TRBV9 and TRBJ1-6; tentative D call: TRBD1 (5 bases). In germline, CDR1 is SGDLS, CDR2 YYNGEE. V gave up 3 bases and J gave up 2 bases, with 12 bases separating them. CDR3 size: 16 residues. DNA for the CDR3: TGTGCCAGCAGCGAGACAGCGCTGCCCTATAATTCACCCCTCCACTTT. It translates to CASSETALPYNSPLHF.

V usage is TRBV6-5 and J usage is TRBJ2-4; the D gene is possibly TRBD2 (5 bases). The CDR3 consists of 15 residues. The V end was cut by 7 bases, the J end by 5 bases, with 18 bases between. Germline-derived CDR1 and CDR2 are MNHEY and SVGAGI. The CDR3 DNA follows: TGTGCCAGCACTTGGGGAGCCAGAACCCAAAACATTCAGTACTTC. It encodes CASTWGARTQNIQYF.

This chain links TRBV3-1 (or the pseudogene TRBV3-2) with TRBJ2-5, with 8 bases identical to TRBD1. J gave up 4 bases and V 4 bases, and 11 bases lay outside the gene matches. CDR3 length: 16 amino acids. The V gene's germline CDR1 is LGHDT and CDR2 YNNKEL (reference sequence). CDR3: CASSPGDRIGGETQYF. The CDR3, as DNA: TGTGCCAGCAGCCCCGGGGACAGGATCGGTGGAGAGACCCAGTACTTC.